This record concerns one T cell receptor beta chain sequence. The data originate from a study of CD8+ T cells in alopecia areata. Reverse transcription of extracted RNA yielded cDNA, which provided the sequencing template. Repertoires were generated with immunoSEQ multiplex PCR, while TCRdb's copy carries only in-frame clones and drops some. In the table there are 150,000 or so clones, 55% of which are singletons. There are 15 residues in the CDR3. CDR1 and CDR2 (germline): KGHSH, LQKENI. With 3 bases clipped from V and 3 bases from J, the junction kept 5 bases outside the gene matches. The specimen was CD4+ T cells sorted from blood. The receptor was derived from a human donor in good health. The rearrangement uses TRBV18 and TRBJ1-5; 7 bases are a match to TRBD1. This CDR3 is CASSPPGQANQPQHF. CDR3 coding DNA: TGTGCCAGCTCACCCCCCGGACAGGCCAATCAGCCCCAGCATTTT.